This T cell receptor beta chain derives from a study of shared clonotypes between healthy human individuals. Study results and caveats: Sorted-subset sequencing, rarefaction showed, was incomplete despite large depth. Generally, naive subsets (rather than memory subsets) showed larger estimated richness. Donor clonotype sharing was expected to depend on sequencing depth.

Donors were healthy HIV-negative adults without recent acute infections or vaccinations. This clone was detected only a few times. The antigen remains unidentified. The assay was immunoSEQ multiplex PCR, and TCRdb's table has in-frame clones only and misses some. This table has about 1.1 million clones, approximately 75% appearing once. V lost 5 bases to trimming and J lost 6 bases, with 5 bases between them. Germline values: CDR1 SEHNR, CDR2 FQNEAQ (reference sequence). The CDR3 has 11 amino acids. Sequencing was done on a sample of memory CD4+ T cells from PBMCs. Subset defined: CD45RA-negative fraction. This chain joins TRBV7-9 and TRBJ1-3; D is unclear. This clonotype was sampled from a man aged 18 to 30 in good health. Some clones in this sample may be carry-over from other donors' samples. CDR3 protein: CASSPKNTIYF. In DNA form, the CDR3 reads TGTGCCAGCAGCCCAAAAAACACCATATATTTT.